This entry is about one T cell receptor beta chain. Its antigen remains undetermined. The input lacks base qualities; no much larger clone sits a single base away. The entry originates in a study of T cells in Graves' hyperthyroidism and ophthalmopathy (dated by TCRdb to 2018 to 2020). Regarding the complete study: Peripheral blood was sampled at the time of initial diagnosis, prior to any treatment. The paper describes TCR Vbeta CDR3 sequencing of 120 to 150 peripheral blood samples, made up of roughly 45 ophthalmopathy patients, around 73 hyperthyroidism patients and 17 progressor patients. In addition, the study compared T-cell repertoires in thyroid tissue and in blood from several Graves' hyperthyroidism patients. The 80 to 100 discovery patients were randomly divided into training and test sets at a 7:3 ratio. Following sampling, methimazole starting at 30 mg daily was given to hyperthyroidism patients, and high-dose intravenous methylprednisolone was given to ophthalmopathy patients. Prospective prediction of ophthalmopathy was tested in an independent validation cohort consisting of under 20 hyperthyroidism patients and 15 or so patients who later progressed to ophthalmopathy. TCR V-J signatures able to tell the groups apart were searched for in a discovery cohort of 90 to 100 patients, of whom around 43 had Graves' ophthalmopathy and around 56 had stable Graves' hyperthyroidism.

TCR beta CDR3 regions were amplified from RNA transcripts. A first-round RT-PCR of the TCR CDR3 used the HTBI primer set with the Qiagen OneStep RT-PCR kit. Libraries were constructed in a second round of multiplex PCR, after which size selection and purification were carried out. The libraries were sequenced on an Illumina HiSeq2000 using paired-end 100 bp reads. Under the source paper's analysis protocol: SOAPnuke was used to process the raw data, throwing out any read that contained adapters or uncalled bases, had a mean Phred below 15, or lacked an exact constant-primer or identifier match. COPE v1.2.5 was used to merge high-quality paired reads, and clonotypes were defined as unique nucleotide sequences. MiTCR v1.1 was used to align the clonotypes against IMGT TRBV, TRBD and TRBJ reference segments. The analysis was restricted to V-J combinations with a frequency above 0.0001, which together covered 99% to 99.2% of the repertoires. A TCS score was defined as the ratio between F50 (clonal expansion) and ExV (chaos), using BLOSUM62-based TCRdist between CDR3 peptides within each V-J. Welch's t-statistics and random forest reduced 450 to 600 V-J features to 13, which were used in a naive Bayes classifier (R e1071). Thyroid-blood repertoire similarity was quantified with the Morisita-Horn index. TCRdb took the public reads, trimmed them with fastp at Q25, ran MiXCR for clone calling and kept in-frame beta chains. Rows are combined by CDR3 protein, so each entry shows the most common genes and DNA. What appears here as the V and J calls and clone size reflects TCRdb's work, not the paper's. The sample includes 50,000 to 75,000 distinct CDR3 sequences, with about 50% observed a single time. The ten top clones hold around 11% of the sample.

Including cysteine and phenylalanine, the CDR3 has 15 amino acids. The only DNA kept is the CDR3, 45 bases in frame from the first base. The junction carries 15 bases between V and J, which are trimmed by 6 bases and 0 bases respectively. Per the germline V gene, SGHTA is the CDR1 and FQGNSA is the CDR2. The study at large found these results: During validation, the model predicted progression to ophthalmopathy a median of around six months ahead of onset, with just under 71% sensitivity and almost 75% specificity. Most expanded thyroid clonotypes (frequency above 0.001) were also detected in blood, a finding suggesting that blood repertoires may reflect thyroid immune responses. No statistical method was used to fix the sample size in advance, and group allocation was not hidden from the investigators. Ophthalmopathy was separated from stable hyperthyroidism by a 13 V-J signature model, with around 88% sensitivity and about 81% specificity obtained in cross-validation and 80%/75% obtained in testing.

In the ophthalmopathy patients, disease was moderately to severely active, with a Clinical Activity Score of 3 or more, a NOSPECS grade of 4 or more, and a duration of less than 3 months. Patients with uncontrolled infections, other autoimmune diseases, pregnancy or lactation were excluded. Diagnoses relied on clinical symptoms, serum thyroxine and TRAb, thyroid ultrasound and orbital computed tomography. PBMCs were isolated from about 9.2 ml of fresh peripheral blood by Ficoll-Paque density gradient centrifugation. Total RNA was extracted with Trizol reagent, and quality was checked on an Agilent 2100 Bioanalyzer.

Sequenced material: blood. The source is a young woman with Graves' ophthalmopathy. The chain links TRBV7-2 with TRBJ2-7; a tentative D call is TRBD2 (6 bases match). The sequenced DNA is TGTGCCAGCAGACCCCGGGGACTCGCCTCCTACGAGCAGTACTTC. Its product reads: CASRPRGLASYEQYF.